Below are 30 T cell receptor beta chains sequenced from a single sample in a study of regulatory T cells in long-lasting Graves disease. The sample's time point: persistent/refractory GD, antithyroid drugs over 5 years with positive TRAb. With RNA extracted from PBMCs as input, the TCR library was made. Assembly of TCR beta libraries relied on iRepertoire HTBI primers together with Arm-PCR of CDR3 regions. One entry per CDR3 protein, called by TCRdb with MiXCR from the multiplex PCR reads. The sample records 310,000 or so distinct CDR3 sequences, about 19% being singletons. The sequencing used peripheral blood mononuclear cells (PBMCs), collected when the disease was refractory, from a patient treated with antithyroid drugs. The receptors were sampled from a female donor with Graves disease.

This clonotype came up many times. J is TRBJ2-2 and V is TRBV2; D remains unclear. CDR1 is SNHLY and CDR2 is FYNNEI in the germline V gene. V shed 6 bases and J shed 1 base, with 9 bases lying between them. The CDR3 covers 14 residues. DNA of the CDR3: TGTGCCAGCAGCGGCCCCGTGAACACCGGGGAGCTGTTTTTT. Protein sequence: CASSGPVNTGELFF.

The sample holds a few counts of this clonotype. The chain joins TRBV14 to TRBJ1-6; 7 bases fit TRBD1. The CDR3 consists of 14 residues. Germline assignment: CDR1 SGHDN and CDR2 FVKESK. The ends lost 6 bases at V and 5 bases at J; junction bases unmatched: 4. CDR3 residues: CASRSTGHNSPLHF. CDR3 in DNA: TGTGCCAGCAGATCGACAGGGCATAATTCACCCCTCCACTTT.

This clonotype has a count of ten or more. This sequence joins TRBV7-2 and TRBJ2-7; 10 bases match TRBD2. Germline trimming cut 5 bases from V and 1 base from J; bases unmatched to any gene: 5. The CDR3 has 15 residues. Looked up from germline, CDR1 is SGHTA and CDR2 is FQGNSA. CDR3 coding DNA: TGTGCCAGCAGCCCCAGCGGGGGGGCATCCTACGAGCAGTACTTC. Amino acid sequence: CASSPSGGASYEQYF.

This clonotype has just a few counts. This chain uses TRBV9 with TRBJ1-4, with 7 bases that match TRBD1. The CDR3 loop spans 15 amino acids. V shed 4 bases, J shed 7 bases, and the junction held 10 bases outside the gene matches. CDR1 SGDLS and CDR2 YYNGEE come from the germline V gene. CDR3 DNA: TGTGCCAGCAGCCCTCACAGGGGAAGGGGTGAAAAACTGTTTTTT. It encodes CASSPHRGRGEKLFF.

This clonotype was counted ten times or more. DNA of the CDR3: TGCAGTGCGACGCTTGGAGCAGATGAGACCCAGTACTTC. Translated, it gives CSATLGADETQYF. The V call is TRBV20-1, the J call TRBJ2-5; D is unclear. The CDR3 has 13 residues. Trimming cost V 6 bases and J 5 bases, with 16 bases left between them. Germline-derived CDR1 and CDR2 are DFQATT and SNEGSKA (reference sequence).

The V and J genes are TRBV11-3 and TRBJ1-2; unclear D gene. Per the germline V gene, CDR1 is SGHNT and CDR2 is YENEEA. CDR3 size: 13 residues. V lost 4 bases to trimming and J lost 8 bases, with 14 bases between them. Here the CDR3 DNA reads TGTGCCAGCAGCTCCGGACCGGTAGGCGGCTACACCTTC. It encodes CASSSGPVGGYTF.

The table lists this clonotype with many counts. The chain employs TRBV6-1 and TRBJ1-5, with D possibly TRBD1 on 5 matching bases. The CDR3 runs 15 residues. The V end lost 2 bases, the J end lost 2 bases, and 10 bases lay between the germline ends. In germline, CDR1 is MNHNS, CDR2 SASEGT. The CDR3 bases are TGTGCCAGCAGTGAATTCAGGGTAGGCAATCAGCCCCAGCATTTT. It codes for CASSEFRVGNQPQHF.

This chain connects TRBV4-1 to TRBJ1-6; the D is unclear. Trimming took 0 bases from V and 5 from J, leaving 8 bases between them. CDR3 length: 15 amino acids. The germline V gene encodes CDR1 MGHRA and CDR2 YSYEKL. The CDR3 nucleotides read TGCGCCAGCAGCCAAGATGGCGGGAATAATTCACCCCTCCACTTT. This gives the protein CASSQDGGNNSPLHF.

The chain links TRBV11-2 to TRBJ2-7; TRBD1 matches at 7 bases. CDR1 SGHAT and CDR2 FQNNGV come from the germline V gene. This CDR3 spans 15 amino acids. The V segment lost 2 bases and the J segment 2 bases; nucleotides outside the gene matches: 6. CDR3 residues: CASSLTIGGAYEQYF. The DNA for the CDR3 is TGTGCCAGCAGCTTAACTATAGGGGGCGCCTACGAGCAGTACTTC.

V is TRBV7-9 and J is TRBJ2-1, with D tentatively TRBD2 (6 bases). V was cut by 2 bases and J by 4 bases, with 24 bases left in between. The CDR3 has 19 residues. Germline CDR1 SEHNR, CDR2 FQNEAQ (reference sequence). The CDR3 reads CASSLSPPLVPRGYNEQFF. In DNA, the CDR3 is TGTGCCAGCAGCTTATCTCCCCCCCTCGTGCCGCGGGGATACAATGAGCAGTTCTTC.

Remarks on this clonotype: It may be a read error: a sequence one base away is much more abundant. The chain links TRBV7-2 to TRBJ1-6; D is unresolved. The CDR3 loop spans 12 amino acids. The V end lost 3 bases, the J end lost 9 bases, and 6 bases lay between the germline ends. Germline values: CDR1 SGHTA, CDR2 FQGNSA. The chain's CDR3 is CTSSFPGSPLHF. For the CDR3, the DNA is TGTACCAGCAGCTTCCCCGGTTCACCCCTCCACTTT.

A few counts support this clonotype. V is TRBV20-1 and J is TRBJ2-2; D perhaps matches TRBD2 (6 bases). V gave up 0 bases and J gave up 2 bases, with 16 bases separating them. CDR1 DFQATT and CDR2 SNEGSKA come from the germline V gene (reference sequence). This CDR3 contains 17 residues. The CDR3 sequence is CSARDPVRGSNTGELFF. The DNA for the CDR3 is TGCAGTGCTAGAGATCCGGTGCGGGGCAGCAACACCGGGGAGCTGTTTTTT.

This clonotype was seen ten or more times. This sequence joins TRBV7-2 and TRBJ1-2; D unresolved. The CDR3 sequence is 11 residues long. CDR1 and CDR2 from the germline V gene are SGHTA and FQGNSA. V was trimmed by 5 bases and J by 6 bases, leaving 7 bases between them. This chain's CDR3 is CASSRRDGYTF. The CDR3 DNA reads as TGTGCCAGCAGCCGCCGAGATGGCTACACCTTC.

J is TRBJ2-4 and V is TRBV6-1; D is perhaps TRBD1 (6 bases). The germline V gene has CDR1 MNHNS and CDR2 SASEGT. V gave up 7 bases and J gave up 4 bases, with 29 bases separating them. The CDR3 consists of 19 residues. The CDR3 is CASKIPRNIPGARKNIQYF. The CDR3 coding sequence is TGTGCCAGCAAAATCCCTCGGAATATTCCAGGGGCGCGTAAAAACATTCAGTACTTC.

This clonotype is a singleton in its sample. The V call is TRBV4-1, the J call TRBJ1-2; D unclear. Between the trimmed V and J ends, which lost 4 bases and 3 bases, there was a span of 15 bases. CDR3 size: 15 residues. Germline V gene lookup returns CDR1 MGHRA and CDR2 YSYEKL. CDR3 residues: CASSPRLTTDYGYTF. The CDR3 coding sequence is TGCGCCAGCAGCCCCCGTTTGACAACCGACTATGGCTACACCTTC.

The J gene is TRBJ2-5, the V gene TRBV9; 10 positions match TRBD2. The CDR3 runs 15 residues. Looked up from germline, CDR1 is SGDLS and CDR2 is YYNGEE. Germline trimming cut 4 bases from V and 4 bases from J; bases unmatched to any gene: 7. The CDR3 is CASSLRVAGGETQYF. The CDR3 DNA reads TGTGCCAGCAGCCTCCGGGTAGCGGGAGGAGAGACCCAGTACTTC.

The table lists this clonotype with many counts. The CDR3 bases are TGTGCCATCAGTGAAGGTAGCGGGACTATCCAAGAGACCCAGTACTTC. Translating gives CAISEGSGTIQETQYF. The chain joins TRBV10-3 to TRBJ2-5; 8 bases fit TRBD2. The CDR3 covers 16 residues. The germline V gene has CDR1 ENHRY and CDR2 SYGVKD. V was clipped by 3 bases and J by 1 base; unmatched bases: 7.

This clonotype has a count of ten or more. CDR3 bases: TGTGCCAGCAGCCCATACATCAATCAGCCCCAGCATTTT. Translation gives CASSPYINQPQHF. The genes are TRBV3-1 and TRBJ1-5; no clear D. CDR1 and CDR2 (germline): LGHDT, YNNKEL (reference sequence). CDR3 length: 13 amino acids. Trimming took 4 bases from V and 3 from J, leaving 7 bases between them. Together with reference TRBV3-1 and TRBJ1-5, the CDR3 gives the full variable domain: DTAVSQTPKYLVTQMGNDKSIKCEQNLGHDTMYWYKQDSKKFLKIMFSYNNKELIINETVPNRFSPKSPDKAHLNLHINSLELGDSAVYFCASSPYINQPQHFGDGTRLSIL.

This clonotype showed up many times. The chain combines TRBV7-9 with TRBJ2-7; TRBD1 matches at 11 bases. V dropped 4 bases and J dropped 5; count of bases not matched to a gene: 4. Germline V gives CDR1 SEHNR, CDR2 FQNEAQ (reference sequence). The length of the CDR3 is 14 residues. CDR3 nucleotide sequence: TGTGCCAGCAGCTCAGGACAGGGGGCTCACGAGCAGTACTTC. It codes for CASSSGQGAHEQYF.

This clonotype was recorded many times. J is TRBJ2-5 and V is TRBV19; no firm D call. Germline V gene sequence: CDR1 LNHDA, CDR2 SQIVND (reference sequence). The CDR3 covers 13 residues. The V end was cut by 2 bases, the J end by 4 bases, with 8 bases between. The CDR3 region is CASSIRVRETQYF. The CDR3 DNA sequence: TGTGCCAGTAGTATAAGGGTTCGAGAGACCCAGTACTTC. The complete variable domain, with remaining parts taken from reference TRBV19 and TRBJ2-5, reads DGGITQSPKYLFRKEGQNVTLSCEQNLNHDAMYWYRQDPGQGLRLIYYSQIVNDFQKGDIAEGYSVSREKKESFPLTVTSAQKNPTAFYLCASSIRVRETQYFGPGTRLLVL.

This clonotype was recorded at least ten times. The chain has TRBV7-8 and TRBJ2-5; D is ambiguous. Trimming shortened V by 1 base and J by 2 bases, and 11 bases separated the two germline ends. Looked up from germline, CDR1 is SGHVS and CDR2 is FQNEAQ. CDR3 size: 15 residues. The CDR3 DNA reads TGTGCCAGCAGCTTAGTTGGTTGGGAACAAGAGACCCAGTACTTC. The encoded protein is CASSLVGWEQETQYF.

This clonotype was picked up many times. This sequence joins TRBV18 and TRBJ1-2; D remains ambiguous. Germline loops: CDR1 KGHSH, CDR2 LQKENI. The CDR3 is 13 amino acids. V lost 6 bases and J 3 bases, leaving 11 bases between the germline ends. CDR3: CASSPNADYGYTF. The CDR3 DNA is TGTGCCAGCTCTCCGAATGCTGACTATGGCTACACCTTC. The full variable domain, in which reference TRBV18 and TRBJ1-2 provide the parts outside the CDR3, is NAGVMQNPRHLVRRRGQEARLRCSPMKGHSHVYWYRQLPEEGLKFMVYLQKENIIDESGMPKERFSAEFPKEGPSILRIQQVVRGDSAAYFCASSPNADYGYTFGSGTRLTVV.

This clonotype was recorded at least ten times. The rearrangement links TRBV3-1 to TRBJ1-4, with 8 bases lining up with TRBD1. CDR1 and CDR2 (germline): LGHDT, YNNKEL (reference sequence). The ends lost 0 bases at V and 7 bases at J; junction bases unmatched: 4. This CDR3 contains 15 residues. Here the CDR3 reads CASSQDRGRAEKLFF. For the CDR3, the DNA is TGTGCCAGCAGCCAAGACAGGGGGCGAGCTGAAAAACTGTTTTTT.

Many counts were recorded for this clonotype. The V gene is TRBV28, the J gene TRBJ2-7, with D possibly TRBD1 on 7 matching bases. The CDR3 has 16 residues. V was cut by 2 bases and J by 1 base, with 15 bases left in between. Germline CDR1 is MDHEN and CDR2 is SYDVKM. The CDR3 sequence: CASSLGPTGRSYEQYF. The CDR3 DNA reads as TGTGCCAGCAGTTTAGGTCCGACAGGGAGGTCCTACGAGCAGTACTTC.

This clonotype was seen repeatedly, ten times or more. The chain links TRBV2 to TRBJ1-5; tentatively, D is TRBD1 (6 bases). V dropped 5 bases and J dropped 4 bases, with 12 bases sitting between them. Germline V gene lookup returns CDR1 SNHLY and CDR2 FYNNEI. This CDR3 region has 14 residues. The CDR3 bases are TGTGCCAGCAGTCCCCAGGGGCCTAATCAGCCCCAGCATTTT. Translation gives CASSPQGPNQPQHF.

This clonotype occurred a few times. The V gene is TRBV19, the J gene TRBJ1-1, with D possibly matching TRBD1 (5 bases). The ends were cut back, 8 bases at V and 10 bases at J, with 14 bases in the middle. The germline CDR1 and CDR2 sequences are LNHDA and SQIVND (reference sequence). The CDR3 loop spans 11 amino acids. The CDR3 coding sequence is TGTGCCAGTTCAGGGCCCACGGCAGCTTTCTTT. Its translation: CASSGPTAAFF.

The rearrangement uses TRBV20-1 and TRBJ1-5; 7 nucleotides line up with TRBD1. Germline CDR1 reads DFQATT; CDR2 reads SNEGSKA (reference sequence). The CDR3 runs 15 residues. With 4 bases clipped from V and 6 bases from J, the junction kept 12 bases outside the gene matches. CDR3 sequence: CSAIGTDRAGQPQHF. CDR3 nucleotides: TGCAGTGCTATTGGAACAGACAGGGCCGGTCAGCCCCAGCATTTT.

For the CDR3, the DNA is TGCAGTGCTAGTGGACAGGGCGGAGATACGCAGTATTTT. Its protein product is CSASGQGGDTQYF. V usage is TRBV20-1 and J usage is TRBJ2-3, with 8 bases fitting TRBD1. V shed 3 bases and J 5 bases; nucleotides not matched to a gene: 4. Germline assignment: CDR1 DFQATT and CDR2 SNEGSKA (reference sequence). This CDR3 contains 13 residues.

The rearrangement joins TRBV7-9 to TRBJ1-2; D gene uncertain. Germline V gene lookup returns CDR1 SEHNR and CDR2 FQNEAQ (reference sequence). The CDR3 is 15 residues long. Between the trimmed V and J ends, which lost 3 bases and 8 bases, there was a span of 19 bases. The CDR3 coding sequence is TGTGCCAGCAGCTTTGCCGGACGTGGTAATCGAGGCTACACCTTC. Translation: CASSFAGRGNRGYTF. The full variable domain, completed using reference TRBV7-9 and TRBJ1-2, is DTGVSQNPRHKITKRGQNVTFRCDPISEHNRLYWYRQTLGQGPEFLTYFQNEAQLEKSRLLSDRFSAERPKGSFSTLEIQRTEQGDSAMYLCASSFAGRGNRGYTFGSGTRLTVV.

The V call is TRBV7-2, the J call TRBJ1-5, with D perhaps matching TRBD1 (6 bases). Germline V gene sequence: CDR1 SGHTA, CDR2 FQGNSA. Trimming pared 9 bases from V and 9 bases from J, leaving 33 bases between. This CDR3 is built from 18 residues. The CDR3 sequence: CASSYPAGRGADGWPQHF. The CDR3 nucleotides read TGTGCCAGTAGTTACCCCGCCGGGAGGGGGGCCGATGGTTGGCCCCAGCATTTT.